This TCR beta chain comes out of a study of cytomegalovirus exposure and HLA in healthy donors. Background on the study: Unique TCRs numbering some 93 million, obtained from HLA-typed donors, made up an early data release. General study results and limits: Association of a missense DCLRE1C variant with TCR beta V- and J-gene trimming was reported in a later analysis. When a later analysis was performed, an Asian-associated ancestry cluster reportedly had fewer N-insertions than the approximately 700-donor mean. TCR beta sequences numbering under 20,000 were associated with HLA alleles at 0.05 false discovery rate in a later analysis.

The CDR3 covers 13 residues. Germline V gene sequence: CDR1 SGHTA, CDR2 FQGNSA. V lost 2 bases, J lost 11 bases, and 15 bases lay in between. Use of 60 Vbeta and 13 Jbeta primers characterized the PCR. This table comes from immunoSEQ multiplex PCR, and its TCRdb copy is limited to in-frame clones, with some not included. The data contain about 110,000 clones, 60% to 75% of them singletons. Turning to this clone: Its antigen is unidentified.

The sequenced material came from PBMCs. This sequence joins TRBV7-2 and TRBJ2-5; D is perhaps TRBD1 (5 bases). This receptor was taken from a male donor in good health and CMV-seropositive. Here the CDR3 DNA reads TGTGCCAGCAGCTTAAGGGGAACCGTGGGACAGTACTTC. It codes for CASSLRGTVGQYF.